This is a list of T cell receptor beta chains from one sample in a study of blood T cell repertoires in COVID-19. The assay was immunoSEQ multiplex PCR, and TCRdb's table has in-frame clones only and misses some. This table holds 350,000 to 550,000 clones, 85% to 90% found once. The material sequenced was PBMCs or T cells enriched from blood (not recorded which). The receptors were gathered from a man aged 25 to 45 who had recovered from COVID-19. Both conserved end residues are part of each CDR3.

TRBV28 | CASYTANYGYTF
TRBV28 | CASSRGDVKNIQYF
TRBV4-1 | CASSQGQGPTDTQYF
TRBV5-4 | CASSLLDRGFDGYTF
TRBV6-5 | CASSFGQEHSYEQYF
TRBV9 | CASSPGQGVRYEQYF
TRBV7-2 | CASSLRGPQHF
TRBV4-1 | CASSQPSEEGGIEQFF
TRBV7-2 | CASRPSGNYEQYF
TRBV15 | CATSNTGAYEQYF
TRBV2 | CASRSVSGANVLTF
TRBV7-6 | CASSLGTGSNDQPQHF
TRBV24-1 | CATSDGPTGEKYYGYTF
TRBV6-2/TRBV6-3 | CASSRLINGAWEQYF
TRBV4-1 | CASSQDGGGGTNEKLFF
TRBV19 | CASSLRRTGGSYEQYF
TRBV3-1/TRBV3-2 | CASSHLQGADGYTF
TRBV12-3/TRBV12-4 | CASRGEEPKAFF
TRBV30 | CAWAPDGRGVDYGYTF
TRBV28 | CASTLAGGLSYNEQFF
TRBV28 | CASSLKLLSYGYTF
TRBV7-9 | CASSYGQGIYGYTF
TRBV7-8 | CASSLEGTGVQPQHF
TRBV27 | CASSRSASEQYF
TRBV18 | CASSPLEVAGGYEQYF
TRBV18 | CASSPSGEYQPQHF
TRBV24-1 | CATSDSGTAYYEQYF
TRBV4-1 | CASSPPGTSGNEQFF
TRBV7-8 | CASSSRLAPSYEQYF
TRBV12-3/TRBV12-4 | CASMVSGYSPLHF
TRBV4-1 | CASSQGRGGATDTQYF
TRBV6-1 | CASSEADSGPYNEQFF
TRBV19 | CASSILSGTDSSNQPQHF
TRBV9 | CASSVGSGADTEAFF
TRBV12-3/TRBV12-4 | CPRAGGRNNEQFF
TRBV7-9 | CASSLAGTGQEKLFF
TRBV7-2 | CASSLALAVSYNEQFF
TRBV9 | CASSPPRGRGEETQYF
TRBV4-1 | CASSQGGAFWELFF
TRBV19 | CASIAGVAGHNEQFF
TRBV28 | CASSLRGNTQYF
TRBV7-9 | CASSLEGGRVEQFF
TRBV3-1/TRBV3-2 | CASSQGDFLALHF
TRBV5-1 | CASSLTGGNQETQYF
TRBV7-9 | CASSLSQGAETQYF
TRBV21-1 | CASNPPGSQPQHF
TRBV28 | CASSPRIFSYEQYF
TRBV5-5 | CASSLAPPPYEQYF
TRBV10-1 | CASSVHRDQETQYF
TRBV24-1 | CATSESDQPQHF
TRBV3-1/TRBV3-2 | CASGGGGSSTNEKLFF
TRBV10-3 | CAISGTGEGAGYTF
TRBV13 | CASSQGSGGNQPQHF